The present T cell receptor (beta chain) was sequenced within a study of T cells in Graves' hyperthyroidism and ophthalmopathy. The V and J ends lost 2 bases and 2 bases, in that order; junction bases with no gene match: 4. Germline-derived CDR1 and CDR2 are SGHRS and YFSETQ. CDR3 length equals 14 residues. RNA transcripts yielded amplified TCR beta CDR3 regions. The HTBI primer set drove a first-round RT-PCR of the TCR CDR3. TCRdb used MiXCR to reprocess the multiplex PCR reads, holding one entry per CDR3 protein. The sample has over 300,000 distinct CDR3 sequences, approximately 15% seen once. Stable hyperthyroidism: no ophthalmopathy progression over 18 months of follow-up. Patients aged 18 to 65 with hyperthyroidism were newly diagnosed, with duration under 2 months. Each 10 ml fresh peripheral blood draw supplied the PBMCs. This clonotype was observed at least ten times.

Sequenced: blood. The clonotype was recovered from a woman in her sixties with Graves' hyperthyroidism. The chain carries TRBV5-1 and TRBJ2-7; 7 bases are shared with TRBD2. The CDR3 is CASSFTGGTYEQYF. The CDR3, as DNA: TGCGCCAGCAGCTTCACGGGAGGCACCTACGAGCAGTACTTC.